This TCR beta chain was observed in a study of OX40 agonist ivuxolimab in advanced cancers. Trimming took 6 bases from V and 7 from J; bases not matched to a gene: 12. Germline values: CDR1 SQVTM, CDR2 ANQGSEA. The CDR3 covers 14 residues. Sequencing used immunoSEQ multiplex PCR; TCRdb keeps in-frame clones, though not all of them. The sample carries approximately 91,000 clones, 65% to 90% recorded once. The chain couples TRBV29-1 to TRBJ2-7; 10 bases align to TRBD1. The sequence was collected from an adult with an advanced solid tumor such as melanoma, head and neck, liver or kidney cancer. Sequencing was performed on CD4+ or CD8+ T cells sorted from blood, taken in a trial of the OX40 agonist ivuxolimab. The CDR3 spells CSVEPRQGAGEQYF. The CDR3 DNA follows: TGCAGCGTCGAACCTAGACAGGGGGCTGGGGAGCAGTACTTC.